Each of the 20 T cell receptor beta chains below was sequenced from the same sample in a study of cytomegalovirus exposure and HLA in healthy donors. This PCR relied on a set of 60 Vbeta primers and 13 Jbeta primers. The assay was immunoSEQ multiplex PCR, and TCRdb's table has in-frame clones only and misses some. This table has over 150,000 clones, around 85% appearing once. Sequenced material: PBMCs. The receptors here all came from a man in his forties in good health and CMV-seronegative.

The rearrangement links TRBV5-4 to TRBJ1-1; D unclear. Trimming pared 0 bases from V and 0 bases from J, leaving 9 bases between. In germline, CDR1 is SGHNT, CDR2 YYREEE (reference sequence). The CDR3 length is 15 residues. CDR3 residues: CASSLVGEVNTEAFF. DNA for the CDR3: TGTGCCAGCAGCTTGGTTGGGGAGGTGAACACTGAAGCTTTCTTT.

The chain joins TRBV7-9 to TRBJ1-2, with D possibly being TRBD1 (6 bases). The germline CDR1 and CDR2 sequences are SEHNR and FQNEAQ (reference sequence). Trimming removed 3 bases from V and 6 bases from J, with 11 bases in between. The CDR3 covers 13 residues. Here the CDR3 reads CASSFRTADGYTF. CDR3 DNA: TGTGCCAGCAGCTTTAGGACAGCCGATGGCTACACCTTC.

This clone was recorded once. This chain links TRBV5-1 with TRBJ2-7, with 12 bases matching TRBD2. V shed 5 bases, J shed 0 bases, and the junction held 6 bases outside the gene matches. The length of the CDR3 is 16 residues. Germline V gene sequence: CDR1 SGHRS, CDR2 YFSETQ. The CDR3 DNA follows: TGCGCCAGCAGATCCGGACTAGCGGGGATCTCCTACGAGCAGTACTTC. Translated, it gives CASRSGLAGISYEQYF.

This sequence joins TRBV15 and TRBJ2-5; tentatively, D is TRBD2 (6 bases). The CDR3 sequence is 16 residues long. Germline CDR1 and CDR2: LNHNV and YYDKDF (reference sequence). The germline V and J ends were trimmed by 0 bases and 5 bases, with 16 bases remaining between them. The CDR3 here is CATSRDFGGAGETQYF. CDR3 DNA: TGTGCCACCAGCAGAGATTTTGGAGGGGCGGGGGAGACCCAGTACTTC.

The CDR3 DNA reads as TGCGCCAGCAGCTCAGGACTAGAAATGGGCGAGCAGTACTTC. Protein: CASSSGLEMGEQYF. The chain recombines TRBV5-1 with TRBJ2-7; TRBD2 agrees at 7 bases. The length of the CDR3 is 14 residues. V lost 3 bases and J lost 6; bases outside the gene matches: 9. In germline, CDR1 is SGHRS, CDR2 YFSETQ.

The CDR3 DNA reads TGTGCCAGCAGCTTAAGGGGATCCAACACTGAAGCTTTCTTT. It encodes CASSLRGSNTEAFF. The V gene is TRBV11-3, the J gene TRBJ1-1; TRBD1 might be the D (5 bases). The CDR3 sequence is 14 residues long. Germline assignment: CDR1 SGHNT and CDR2 YENEEA. V was shortened by 2 bases and J by 2 bases, with 9 bases between the two germline ends.

The chain recombines TRBV9 with TRBJ1-2; D uncertain. Germline values: CDR1 SGDLS, CDR2 YYNGEE. The CDR3 contains 10 residues. V dropped 4 bases and J dropped 13 bases, with 11 bases sitting between them. The chain's CDR3 is CASSSRLLTF. The CDR3, as DNA: TGTGCCAGCAGCTCCAGACTCCTCACCTTC.

This clone has more than one count but fewer than ten. V and J are TRBV7-9 and TRBJ1-1; tentative D call: TRBD1 (5 bases). The CDR3 consists of 15 residues. V lost 5 bases to trimming and J lost 1 base, with 14 bases between them. CDR1 is SEHNR and CDR2 is FQNEAQ in the germline V gene (reference sequence). DNA of the CDR3: TGTGCCAGCAGCCCTACAGGAATCGGGAACACTGAAGCTTTCTTT. Its translation is CASSPTGIGNTEAFF.

The rearrangement joins TRBV30 to TRBJ2-7, with D possibly TRBD2 on 6 matching bases. Trimming stripped 3 bases from V and 5 bases from J, with 14 bases between. The CDR3 covers 13 residues. Per the germline V gene, CDR1 is GTSNPN and CDR2 is SVGIG (reference sequence). The CDR3 reads CAWRILGLHEQYF. The DNA for the CDR3 is TGTGCCTGGAGGATTCTGGGACTCCACGAGCAGTACTTC.

This clone was recorded a few times. Within the sample, other DNA sequences also encode this same CDR3. The V gene is TRBV7-2, the J gene TRBJ2-7; TRBD2 might be the D (5 bases). CDR1 is SGHTA and CDR2 is FQGNSA in the germline V gene. Trimming stripped 6 bases from V and 6 bases from J, with 12 bases between. The CDR3 sequence is 12 residues long. The CDR3: CASSLDRGEQYF. The CDR3 DNA reads as TGTGCCAGCAGTCTAGATCGGGGCGAGCAGTACTTC.

The chain recombines TRBV6-5 with TRBJ1-1; the D is unclear. CDR3 length: 13 residues. CDR1 and CDR2 (germline): MNHEY, SVGAGI. V was shortened by 5 bases and J by 8 bases, with 15 bases between the two germline ends. CDR3 DNA sequence: TGTGCCAGCAGTCTCGCGGCGCAAGCGGAAGCTTTCTTT. Protein product: CASSLAAQAEAFF.

The count of this clone is one. The chain links TRBV19 to TRBJ2-2; no reliable D call. The length of the CDR3 is 15 residues. Germline CDR1 is LNHDA and CDR2 is SQIVND (reference sequence). V lost 3 bases to trimming and J lost 0 bases, with 8 bases between them. The CDR3 nucleotides are TGTGCCAGTAGTATTACCGCTACGAACACCGGGGAGCTGTTTTTT. This gives the protein CASSITATNTGELFF.

The CDR3 nucleotides read TGTGCCAGCAGCGTGACAGGGCTCGATAATTCACCCCTCCACTTT. Translated: CASSVTGLDNSPLHF. The chain carries TRBV9 and TRBJ1-6; 7 nucleotides agree with TRBD1. The CDR3 is 15 residues long. Looked up from germline, CDR1 is SGDLS and CDR2 is YYNGEE. The V segment lost 2 bases and the J segment 5 bases; nucleotides outside the gene matches: 4.

The V call is TRBV12-1, the J call TRBJ1-5. TRBV12-1 is a known pseudogene. This CDR3 region has 15 residues. CDR3 sequence: CASSPKLPSNQPQHF. CDR3 coding DNA: TGTGCCAGCAGCCCTAAGTTGCCCAGCAATCAGCCCCAGCATTTT.

This rearrangement joins TRBV7-3 to TRBJ2-1; tentative D call: TRBD1 (5 bases). Germline lookup yields CDR1 SGHTA and CDR2 FQGTGA. This CDR3 has 12 amino acids. V lost 5 bases to trimming and J lost 10 bases, with 12 bases between them. In nucleotides, the CDR3 is TGTGCCAGCAGCGCCCCTAAGGGGGAGCAGTTCTTC. This sequence encodes CASSAPKGEQFF.

The sample holds a few counts of this clone. The chain has TRBV4-1 and TRBJ2-1; D may be TRBD2 (6 bases). Per the germline V gene, CDR1 is MGHRA and CDR2 is YSYEKL. Trimming cost V 3 bases and J 3 bases, with 9 bases left between them. This CDR3 region has 14 residues. The CDR3, as DNA: TGCGCCAGCAGCCAGGGGACTGGCTACAATGAGCAGTTCTTC. It is translated as CASSQGTGYNEQFF.

The rearrangement links TRBV6-1 to TRBJ2-5, with 10 bases identical to TRBD1. V shed 10 bases and J 1 base; nucleotides not matched to a gene: 3. Germline V lookup: CDR1 MNHNS, CDR2 SASEGT. This CDR3 spans 13 amino acids. The CDR3, as DNA: TGTGCCACCGACAGGGGGCCCCAAGAGACCCAGTACTTC. It encodes CATDRGPQETQYF.

The DNA for the CDR3 is TGTGCCAGCAGCCGAGAGGGGACAGGGAGTGAAAAACTGTTTTTT. Protein: CASSREGTGSEKLFF. The chain uses TRBV11-2 and TRBJ1-4; 9 nucleotides line up with TRBD1. The V segment lost 5 bases and the J segment 7 bases; nucleotides outside the gene matches: 8. The CDR3 is made up of 15 amino acids. Germline loops: CDR1 SGHAT, CDR2 FQNNGV. The full variable domain, in which reference TRBV11-2 and TRBJ1-4 provide the parts outside the CDR3, is EAGVAQSPRYKIIEKRQSVAFWCNPISGHATLYWYQQILGQGPKLLIQFQNNGVVDDSQLPKDRFSAERLKGVDSTLKIQPAKLEDSAVYLCASSREGTGSEKLFFGSGTQLSVL.

The genes are TRBV19 and TRBJ2-7; no firm D call. Trimming pared 0 bases from V and 7 bases from J, leaving 10 bases between. Germline-derived CDR1 and CDR2 are LNHDA and SQIVND (reference sequence). The CDR3 is 13 residues long. The CDR3, as DNA: TGTGCCAGTAGTATAGACCCAGCGAGGGAGCAGTACTTC. Translating it yields CASSIDPAREQYF.

This clone was seen only a few times. The V call is TRBV6-5, the J call TRBJ2-7, with D possibly TRBD2 on 5 matching bases. CDR3 size: 13 residues. Looked up from germline, CDR1 is MNHEY and CDR2 is SVGAGI. Deletions cut 4 bases from V and 7 bases from J, with 14 bases between. The CDR3 region has the DNA TGTGCCAGCAGTTCCGGGGATTATGGGGAGCAGTACTTC. This encodes CASSSGDYGEQYF.